This section outlines one TCR beta chain sequence together with its context. Its antigen is still unknown. TCRdb analysed the 5' RACE reads with MiXCR anew, one entry per CDR3 protein. The data contain hundreds of thousands of distinct CDR3 sequences, about 22% of them singletons. The data were obtained in a study of T-cell memory formation after mild COVID-19. General study results and limits: The authors left the SARS-CoV-2 specificity of second-wave clones peaking on day 37 unconfirmed.

The germline V gene encodes CDR1 SQVTM and CDR2 ANQGSEA. Trimming removed 6 bases at V and 2 bases at J, with 6 bases between. The CDR3 contains 11 residues. Sequenced material: PBMCs or a T cell subset sorted from them (not recorded which). This chain connects TRBV29-1 to TRBJ2-3; the D is unclear. The sequence derives from an adult woman who had mild COVID-19 (a few samples of this study predate the infection). Cell type and time point are not known. CDR3 residues: CSVSPTDTQYF. The DNA of the CDR3 is TGCAGCGTATCCCCCACAGATACGCAGTATTTT.